This TCR beta chain was observed in a study of monozygotic twins with cystic fibrosis. Study-level results: Co-twins had the most similar V usage for 13 of 16 pairs, J for 8. Nucleotide-identical clonotype sharing was significantly higher within monozygotic CF twin pairs than between unrelated CF individuals. Median Simpson clonality of roughly 0.01 suggested naive T cells predominated.

Produced via immunoSEQ multiplex PCR; TCRdb's table is partial and in-frame only. The table has about 19,000 clones, approximately 96% seen once. The germline CDR1 and CDR2 sequences are SGHRS and YFSETQ. This CDR3 comprises 14 residues. With V trimmed by 7 bases and J by 6 bases, 10 bases remained unmatched. Notes on this clone: Its matching antigen is unknown.

Input material: blood. The rearrangement links TRBV5-1 to TRBJ2-1; 7 positions agree with TRBD1. This sequence originates from a woman younger than 45 with cystic fibrosis. The CDR3 nucleotides read TGCGCCAGCTCCTGGACAGGCCTCCCCAATGAGCAGTTCTTC. Translated, it gives CASSWTGLPNEQFF.